This T cell receptor (beta chain) appears in the sequencing data of a study of cytomegalovirus exposure and HLA in healthy donors. In the case of this clone: Its antigen is currently unknown.

Findings and limits, study-wide: The classifier reportedly diagnosed cytomegalovirus status with high specificity and sensitivity. Follow-up analysis found HLA locus-dependent TCR association rates, highest for DRB1 and lowest for HLA-C. Earlier findings revealed that most TCR beta V segments proved productive either about 90% or about 30% of the time.

This PCR relied on a set of 60 Vbeta primers and 13 Jbeta primers. Only in-frame clones appear in the TCRdb table, and some are missing; sequencing was by immunoSEQ multiplex PCR. This sample has fewer than 140,000 clones; roughly 82% occur once, and the top ten carry approximately 1.5%. The receptor was isolated from a man aged 45-60 years in good health and CMV-seronegative. The material sequenced was PBMCs.

The CDR3 loop is CASSLEGQSNTGELFF. The CDR3 coding sequence is TGCGCCAGCAGCTTGGAAGGACAGTCGAACACCGGGGAGCTGTTTTTT. This chain links TRBV5-1 with TRBJ2-2, with D possibly TRBD1 on 6 matching bases. This CDR3 is built from 16 residues. Trimming took 0 bases from V and 0 from J, leaving 9 bases between them. Germline lookup yields CDR1 SGHRS and CDR2 YFSETQ.